Below are 20 T cell receptor beta chains sequenced from a single sample in a study of blood T cell repertoires in COVID-19. Some clones are missing from TCRdb's copy, which holds only in-frame ones; the method was immunoSEQ multiplex PCR. The sample lists around 97,000 clones; approximately 89% were seen once. The sample was peripheral blood. These receptors were obtained from a human donor in a cohort sampled during active COVID-19.

The chain couples TRBV6-1 to TRBJ2-7; the D is unclear. The germline V and J ends were trimmed by 2 bases and 1 base, with 9 bases remaining between them. Germline V gene data show CDR1 as MNHNS and CDR2 as SASEGT. The CDR3 covers 14 residues. For the CDR3, the DNA is TGTGCCAGCAGTGAACGAGCCCTATCCTACGAGCAGTACTTC. Protein product: CASSERALSYEQYF.

This clone was seen ten or more times. The chain uses TRBV4-2 and TRBJ2-7; 9 nucleotides align to TRBD2. This CDR3 has 17 amino acids. Trimming removed 1 base from V and 3 bases from J; junction bases left unmatched: 10. Per the germline V gene, CDR1 is LGHNA and CDR2 is YNFKEQ. The CDR3 reads CASSQAGGLAGYYEQYF. CDR3 nucleotide sequence: TGTGCCAGCAGCCAAGCAGGGGGACTAGCAGGTTACTACGAGCAGTACTTC.

The J gene is TRBJ1-2, the V gene TRBV19, with a possible D match to TRBD1 (5 bases). CDR1 is LNHDA and CDR2 is SQIVND in the germline V gene (reference sequence). V was trimmed by 5 bases and J by 4 bases, leaving 11 bases between them. The CDR3 runs 13 residues. CDR3 region: CASSLQGGYGYTF. For the CDR3, the DNA is TGTGCCAGTAGTCTCCAGGGCGGCTATGGCTACACCTTC.

The rearrangement uses TRBV9 and TRBJ1-4; D remains unclear. Germline loops: CDR1 SGDLS, CDR2 YYNGEE. This CDR3 spans 15 amino acids. Trimming took 7 bases from V and 2 from J, leaving 15 bases between them. CDR3 sequence (DNA): TGTGCCAGCGGCCCGGGGTTAAGCACTAATGAAAAACTGTTTTTT. Translated: CASGPGLSTNEKLFF.

The rearrangement joins TRBV6-5 to TRBJ2-7; D is possibly TRBD2 (6 bases). Germline CDR1 reads MNHEY; CDR2 reads SVGAGI. The V end lost 0 bases, the J end lost 1 base, and 13 bases lay between the germline ends. The CDR3 is 16 residues long. The CDR3: CASSYSALAVSYEQYF. The CDR3 nucleotides read TGTGCCAGCAGTTACTCGGCGTTAGCGGTATCCTACGAGCAGTACTTC.

The gene calls are TRBV11-1 and TRBJ2-3; 7 positions agree with TRBD1. Germline CDR1 is SGHAT and CDR2 is FQDESV (reference sequence). The CDR3 is 16 residues long. With 2 bases clipped from V and 7 bases from J, the junction kept 12 bases outside the gene matches. CDR3 coding DNA: TGTGCCAGCAGCTTACGGTCGGAAACAGGGGATTATACGCAGTATTTT. Its translation: CASSLRSETGDYTQYF.

The chain employs TRBV3-1 (or the pseudogene TRBV3-2) and TRBJ1-2; TRBD1 agrees at 9 bases. Germline values: CDR1 LGHDT, CDR2 YNNKEL (reference sequence). Germline trimming cut 5 bases from V and 3 bases from J; bases unmatched to any gene: 4. The CDR3 extends over 14 amino acids. CDR3 in amino acids: CASSSRDRDYGYTF. In nucleotides, the CDR3 is TGTGCCAGCAGCTCGAGGGACAGGGACTATGGCTACACCTTC.

In its sample, this clone was seen a few times. The CDR3 loop is CASMGGESTEAFF. Here the CDR3 DNA reads TGTGCCAGTATGGGAGGGGAGAGCACTGAAGCTTTCTTT. This chain links TRBV19 with TRBJ1-1, with a tentative D call TRBD1 (5 bases). This CDR3 is 13 amino acids long. Trimming left V 7 bases short and J 4 bases short, with 13 bases between. Germline lookup yields CDR1 LNHDA and CDR2 SQIVND (reference sequence).

This clone was recorded once. The rearrangement joins TRBV7-8 to TRBJ2-7, with 8 bases identical to TRBD1. Looked up from germline, CDR1 is SGHVS and CDR2 is FQNEAQ. Trimming at V came to 1 base and at J to 5 bases, leaving 7 bases not matched to a gene. The CDR3 spans 15 residues. CDR3 coding DNA: TGTGCCAGCAGCTTAGACAGGGGGAGTATGAACGAGCAGTACTTC. The encoded protein is CASSLDRGSMNEQYF.

V gene TRBV27 combines with J gene TRBJ1-5; 7 bases map to TRBD1. In germline, CDR1 is MNHEY, CDR2 SMNVEV (reference sequence). Trimming took 1 base from V and 4 from J; bases not matched to a gene: 7. The CDR3 runs 16 residues. CDR3 region: CASSLFGTVGNQPQHF. The DNA for the CDR3 is TGTGCCAGCAGTTTATTTGGGACAGTAGGTAATCAGCCCCAGCATTTT.

The rearrangement links TRBV19 to TRBJ2-7, with 9 bases aligning to TRBD1. J was trimmed by 6 bases and V by 6 bases; bases with no gene match: 9. The CDR3 extends over 14 amino acids. The germline CDR1 and CDR2 sequences are LNHDA and SQIVND (reference sequence). The CDR3 nucleotides are TGTGCCAGTAGCTTTACAGGGGGCTCCGTCGAGCAGTACTTC. Its translation: CASSFTGGSVEQYF.

The gene calls are TRBV27 and TRBJ2-7; the match to TRBD1 covers 9 bases. Germline-derived CDR1 and CDR2 are MNHEY and SMNVEV (reference sequence). CDR3 length equals 16 residues. Losses at the gene ends were 1 base for V and 1 base for J; bases not matched to a gene: 5. In DNA, the CDR3 is TGTGCCAGCAGTTTATGGGGGGGGACAGGGTCCTACGAGCAGTACTTC. Its protein is CASSLWGGTGSYEQYF.

The chain combines TRBV3-1 (or the pseudogene TRBV3-2) with TRBJ2-7; 7 bases match TRBD1. The CDR3 is 13 residues long. Germline V lookup: CDR1 LGHDT, CDR2 YNNKEL (reference sequence). Germline trimming cut 4 bases from V and 12 bases from J; bases unmatched to any gene: 12. Here the CDR3 DNA reads TGTGCCAGCAGCCCTATAATGACAGGGTTTCGGTACTTC. Translation: CASSPIMTGFRYF.

The genes are TRBV2 and TRBJ2-1; 9 bases agree with TRBD2. V was pared by 4 bases and J by 5 bases, with 3 bases of the junction left unmatched. CDR1 and CDR2 from the germline V gene are SNHLY and FYNNEI. The CDR3 has 14 residues. The CDR3 loop is CASSVSGRHNEQFF. CDR3 nucleotides: TGTGCCAGCAGTGTGAGCGGGAGGCACAATGAGCAGTTCTTC. The whole variable domain, filled in from reference TRBV2 and TRBJ2-1, reads EPEVTQTPSHQVTQMGQEVILRCVPISNHLYFYWYRQILGQKVEFLVSFYNNEISEKSEIFDDQFSVERPDGSNFTLKIRSTKLEDSAMYFCASSVSGRHNEQFFGPGTRLTVL.

This chain uses TRBV14 with TRBJ1-2; a possible D gene is TRBD1 (5 bases). Trimming took off 6 bases at V and 9 bases at J, with 23 bases between the two ends. Germline lookup yields CDR1 SGHDN and CDR2 FVKESK. This CDR3 comprises 15 residues. The CDR3 spells CASSLMTALGSSYTF. The DNA for the CDR3 is TGTGCCAGCAGTTTAATGACAGCCCTCGGATCTAGCTACACCTTC.

This clone was counted between two and nine times. The genes are TRBV5-1 and TRBJ2-2, with D possibly TRBD2 on 5 matching bases. This CDR3 region has 16 residues. Germline CDR1 and CDR2: SGHRS and YFSETQ. The V gene lost 3 bases and the J gene lost 2 bases, with 14 bases spanning the gap. The CDR3 loop reads CASSYRTSGNTGELFF. In DNA, the CDR3 is TGCGCCAGCAGCTATCGAACCAGCGGCAACACCGGGGAGCTGTTTTTT.

The chain carries TRBV7-8 and TRBJ2-7; tentatively, D is TRBD1 (6 bases). This CDR3 comprises 15 residues. In germline, CDR1 is SGHVS, CDR2 FQNEAQ. Trimming shortened V by 2 bases and J by 7 bases, and 18 bases separated the two germline ends. CDR3 sequence (DNA): TGTGCCAGCAGCTTAACGCGAGGGGGTTCAGGAGAGCAGTACTTC. Its protein product is CASSLTRGGSGEQYF.

The chain uses TRBV27 and TRBJ2-1; a weak D match, TRBD2 (5 bases). This CDR3 is 13 amino acids long. The V gene's germline CDR1 is MNHEY and CDR2 SMNVEV (reference sequence). Trimming removed 3 bases at V and 9 bases at J, with 12 bases between. The DNA for the CDR3 is TGTGCCAGCAGTTTCTTGCGAGAGGGTGAGCAGTTCTTC. Residues: CASSFLREGEQFF.

This clone was recorded once. V and J are TRBV7-2 and TRBJ1-2, with D unresolved. Trimming removed 3 bases at V and 5 bases at J, with 19 bases between. Germline lookup yields CDR1 SGHTA and CDR2 FQGNSA. This CDR3 spans 16 amino acids. The chain's CDR3 is CASSFFGMVGYYGYTF. The CDR3 DNA reads TGTGCCAGCAGCTTTTTTGGAATGGTCGGGTATTATGGCTACACCTTC.

The chain uses TRBV2 and TRBJ2-7; D is possibly TRBD2 (5 bases). Deletions cut 5 bases from V and 4 bases from J, with 12 bases between. The CDR3 extends over 13 amino acids. Germline V gives CDR1 SNHLY, CDR2 FYNNEI. DNA for the CDR3: TGTGCCAGCAGTTTCGGACTGATTTACGAGCAGTACTTC. Translated, it gives CASSFGLIYEQYF.